This entry is about one T cell receptor (beta chain). With 4 bases removed from V and 2 bases from J, the gap between germline ends came to 21 bases. Germline V gene data show CDR1 as LGHDT and CDR2 as YNNKEL (reference sequence). This CDR3 has 17 amino acids. The entry originates in a study of blood T cell repertoires in COVID-19. Turning to the study itself: Nucleic acid was either cDNA or gDNA, and it came from T cells, B-cell-depleted T cells, or PBMCs.

Source study methods: Estimation of nucleated cell counts relied on the amplification of reference gene primers. TCRdb keeps only in-frame clones here, not all; method: immunoSEQ multiplex PCR. V, J and clone size are those of that table, while D and trimming were read from the DNA. The sample has approximately 200,000 clones, about 85% seen once; the top ten hold 1.7%. The chain joins TRBV3-1 (or the pseudogene TRBV3-2) to TRBJ2-7; D might be TRBD1 (5 bases). This sequence originates from a man in his 70s with acute or convalescent COVID-19. Sequencing was performed on peripheral blood. CDR3 sequence: CASSLPIGAQVPYEQYF. DNA for the CDR3: TGTGCCAGCAGCCTCCCCATTGGGGCGCAGGTTCCCTACGAGCAGTACTTC.